The 28 T cell receptor beta chains listed next were all sequenced from one sample in a study of identifying expanded T cells in peripheral blood. Sequenced by immunoSEQ multiplex PCR; TCRdb stores in-frame clones only, minus some. Here the sample spans about 52,000 clones, about 80% being singletons. Sequenced sample: blood. The receptors shown here come from a person aged 18 to 70 in good health.

The gene calls are TRBV4-3 and TRBJ1-1; a possible D gene is TRBD1 (5 bases). The V and J ends lost 0 bases and 11 bases respectively, with 13 bases between them. Per the germline V gene, CDR1 is LGHNA and CDR2 is YSLEER. This CDR3 has 13 amino acids. The CDR3 nucleotides read TGCGCCAGCAGCCAAGATCGGGGGGACGGGGCTTTCTTT. Its protein is CASSQDRGDGAFF.

This rearrangement joins TRBV9 to TRBJ2-1; no reliable D call. Trimming removed 2 bases from V and 2 bases from J, with 11 bases in between. This CDR3 has 15 residues. Germline CDR1 is SGDLS and CDR2 is YYNGEE. For the CDR3, the DNA is TGTGCCAGCAGCGTTGATTCTGGCGCCTACAATGAGCAGTTCTTC. It is translated as CASSVDSGAYNEQFF.

J is TRBJ1-2 and V is TRBV4-1, with D possibly matching TRBD1 (6 bases). Germline lookup yields CDR1 MGHRA and CDR2 YSYEKL. V was cut by 0 bases and J by 3 bases, with 11 bases left in between. This CDR3 contains 15 residues. The CDR3 DNA follows: TGCGCCAGCAGCCAAGATTCCGGGACATACTATGGCTACACCTTC. It codes for CASSQDSGTYYGYTF.

This clone occurred a few times. The CDR3 region has the DNA TGTGCCAGCAGCTCCTCAGGACTAGCGTCCGAGCAGTACTTC. It translates to CASSSSGLASEQYF. The chain employs TRBV11-3 and TRBJ2-7; 9 positions match TRBD2. This CDR3 is 14 amino acids long. V dropped 4 bases and J dropped 6; count of bases not matched to a gene: 7. Germline V CDR1 and CDR2: SGHNT, YENEEA.

The J gene is TRBJ2-7, the V gene TRBV5-1, with TRBD1 matching over 9 bases. The germline V gene has CDR1 SGHRS and CDR2 YFSETQ. CDR3 size: 13 residues. With 1 base clipped from V and 13 bases from J, the junction kept 9 bases outside the gene matches. CDR3 loop: CASSLSLTGGHYF. The CDR3 DNA sequence: TGCGCCAGCAGCTTGTCTTTAACAGGGGGCCATTACTTC.

The gene calls are TRBV4-3 and TRBJ1-5; 7 bases are shared with TRBD1. The CDR3 runs to 16 residues. V lost 5 bases and J lost 2; bases outside the gene matches: 9. In germline, CDR1 is LGHNA, CDR2 YSLEER. CDR3 DNA: TGCGCCAGCAGCGCAACACAGGGGATCGGCAATCAGCCCCAGCATTTT. Its protein is CASSATQGIGNQPQHF.

The V call is TRBV28, the J call TRBJ2-1, with a tentative D call TRBD2 (5 bases). The length of the CDR3 is 12 residues. The V and J ends lost 3 bases and 8 bases respectively, with 8 bases between them. Germline V gives CDR1 MDHEN, CDR2 SYDVKM. The CDR3 is CASSFPGYEQFF. CDR3 coding DNA: TGTGCCAGCAGTTTCCCGGGATATGAGCAGTTCTTC. Combining the CDR3 with reference TRBV28 and TRBJ2-1 gives the whole variable domain DVKVTQSSRYLVKRTGEKVFLECVQDMDHENMFWYRQDPGLGLRLIYFSYDVKMKEKGDIPEGYSVSREKKERFSLILESASTNQTSMYLCASSFPGYEQFFGPGTRLTVL.

The V and J genes are TRBV19 and TRBJ2-2; tentatively, D is TRBD1 (6 bases). This CDR3 region has 13 residues. The V gene lost 6 bases and the J gene lost 5 bases, with 10 bases spanning the gap. Per germline, CDR1 LNHDA and CDR2 SQIVND (reference sequence). CDR3 coding DNA: TGTGCCAGTAGCCGTGGACAGACCGGGGAGCTGTTTTTT. Translating it yields CASSRGQTGELFF.

J is TRBJ1-1 and V is TRBV19; D possibly corresponds to TRBD1 (5 bases). V was cut by 3 bases and J by 4 bases, with 12 bases left in between. The CDR3 length is 14 residues. From germline, CDR1 is LNHDA and CDR2 SQIVND (reference sequence). The CDR3 spells CASSIRGGGTEAFF. As DNA, the CDR3 is TGTGCCAGTAGTATTCGGGGTGGGGGCACTGAAGCTTTCTTT.

This clone was counted only a few times. The chain couples TRBV27 to TRBJ1-5; 7 nucleotides match TRBD1. Germline V CDR1 and CDR2: MNHEY, SMNVEV (reference sequence). V was pared by 5 bases and J by 0 bases, with 7 bases of the junction left unmatched. The CDR3 is made up of 16 amino acids. CDR3 sequence reads: CASSARGRYSNQPQHF. Written as DNA, the CDR3 is TGTGCCAGCAGTGCCAGGGGGAGATATAGCAATCAGCCCCAGCATTTT.

V gene TRBV19 combines with J gene TRBJ2-1, with 14 nucleotides matching TRBD2. CDR3 length: 18 amino acids. V gave up 4 bases and J gave up 9 bases; unmatched junction bases: 14. Germline loops: CDR1 LNHDA, CDR2 SQIVND (reference sequence). DNA of the CDR3: TGTGCCAGTAGTAGCCGGACTAGCGGGGGGCCTGTGAATAGTGAGCAGTTCTTC. Protein product: CASSSRTSGGPVNSEQFF. Using reference TRBV19 and TRBJ2-1 for the parts outside the CDR3, the full variable domain is DGGITQSPKYLFRKEGQNVTLSCEQNLNHDAMYWYRQDPGQGLRLIYYSQIVNDFQKGDIAEGYSVSREKKESFPLTVTSAQKNPTAFYLCASSSRTSGGPVNSEQFFGPGTRLTVL.

The count of this clone is one. The DNA for the CDR3 is TGTGCCAGCAGTGCTTTCTCGCGGAATTCACCCCTCCACTTT. It is translated as CASSAFSRNSPLHF. This sequence joins TRBV2 and TRBJ1-6; D is uncertain. This CDR3 is built from 14 residues. Deletions cut 4 bases from V and 7 bases from J, with 11 bases between. Looked up from germline, CDR1 is SNHLY and CDR2 is FYNNEI. Full variable domain (missing parts from reference TRBV2 and TRBJ1-6): EPEVTQTPSHQVTQMGQEVILRCVPISNHLYFYWYRQILGQKVEFLVSFYNNEISEKSEIFDDQFSVERPDGSNFTLKIRSTKLEDSAMYFCASSAFSRNSPLHFGNGTRLTVT.

The rearrangement uses TRBV5-1 and TRBJ1-5; 9 bases line up with TRBD1. CDR1 is SGHRS and CDR2 is YFSETQ in the germline V gene. There are 15 residues in the CDR3. The V and J ends lost 3 bases and 0 bases, in that order; junction bases with no gene match: 1. CDR3 protein: CASSSGQGSNQPQHF. CDR3 bases: TGCGCCAGCAGCTCGGGACAGGGTAGCAATCAGCCCCAGCATTTT. Filled out from reference TRBV5-1 and TRBJ1-5, the complete variable domain reads KAGVTQTPRYLIKTRGQQVTLSCSPISGHRSVSWYQQTPGQGLQFLFEYFSETQRNKGNFPGRFSGRQFSNSRSEMNVSTLELGDSALYLCASSSGQGSNQPQHFGDGTRLSIL.

This clone has only one observation. This chain links TRBV5-5 with TRBJ2-5; possible D gene TRBD1, 5 bases. This CDR3 region has 14 residues. The V end was cut by 6 bases, the J end by 0 bases, with 12 bases between. Germline V CDR1 and CDR2: SGHKS, YYEKEE (reference sequence). Here the CDR3 reads CASTDRDYQETQYF. The DNA for the CDR3 is TGTGCCAGCACCGACAGAGATTACCAAGAGACCCAGTACTTC.

This clone was recorded only once. The V and J genes are TRBV6-1 and TRBJ2-2; TRBD2 agrees at 10 bases. CDR1 is MNHNS, CDR2 SASEGT, per germline. The J segment lost 0 bases and the V segment lost 6 bases, leaving 1 base of the junction unmatched. The CDR3 extends over 15 amino acids. CDR3 protein: CASSLAGANTGELFF. In DNA, the CDR3 is TGTGCCAGCAGCCTAGCGGGGGCGAACACCGGGGAGCTGTTTTTT.

The genes are TRBV19 and TRBJ2-6, with D unclear. The V and J ends lost 10 bases and 0 bases respectively, with 22 bases between them. Germline V lookup: CDR1 LNHDA, CDR2 SQIVND (reference sequence). The CDR3 runs to 18 residues. Written as DNA, the CDR3 is TGTGCCACCGATCCATCTGGAGTCAGAAACTCTGGGGCCAACGTCCTGACTTTC. Translation gives CATDPSGVRNSGANVLTF.

The V and J genes are TRBV2 and TRBJ1-1; the D is unclear. CDR1 and CDR2 from the germline V gene are SNHLY and FYNNEI. Trimming pared 7 bases from V and 4 bases from J, leaving 10 bases between. CDR3 size: 12 residues. CDR3 bases: TGTGCCAGCACCTGGGGTGCCACTGAAGCTTTCTTT. Its translation is CASTWGATEAFF.

The V call is TRBV5-4, the J call TRBJ1-1; TRBD1 might be the D (6 bases). V gave up 6 bases and J gave up 5 bases, with 20 bases separating them. Germline V CDR1 and CDR2: SGHNT, YYREEE (reference sequence). CDR3 length: 15 amino acids. CDR3 DNA sequence: TGTGCCAGCAAAACCTTAACCGGGGGCGGGACTGAAGCTTTCTTT. Translation gives CASKTLTGGGTEAFF.

V is TRBV19 and J is TRBJ2-2; either TRBD1 or TRBD2 may fit D (5 bases each). CDR1 is LNHDA and CDR2 is SQIVND in the germline V gene (reference sequence). Trimming pared 4 bases from V and 4 bases from J, leaving 16 bases between. CDR3 length: 16 amino acids. CDR3 amino acids: CASSTPYGTFTGELFF. The CDR3 coding sequence is TGTGCCAGTAGTACCCCCTACGGGACCTTCACCGGGGAGCTGTTTTTT. Using reference TRBV19 and TRBJ2-2 for the parts outside the CDR3, the full variable domain is DGGITQSPKYLFRKEGQNVTLSCEQNLNHDAMYWYRQDPGQGLRLIYYSQIVNDFQKGDIAEGYSVSREKKESFPLTVTSAQKNPTAFYLCASSTPYGTFTGELFFGEGSRLTVL.

CDR3 region: CASSLTGLLAGVIGNEQFF. As DNA, the CDR3 is TGCGCCAGCAGCTTGACAGGGTTACTAGCGGGAGTCATTGGAAATGAGCAGTTCTTC. The chain carries TRBV5-1 and TRBJ2-1; 11 bases are shared with TRBD2. V trimming: 1 base; J trimming: 7 bases; junction bases outside the gene matches: 16. Germline CDR1 reads SGHRS; CDR2 reads YFSETQ. The CDR3 is made up of 19 amino acids.

This chain joins TRBV5-6 and TRBJ2-3; TRBD1 might be the D (6 bases). From germline, CDR1 is SGHDT and CDR2 YYEEEE. The V gene lost 2 bases and the J gene lost 5 bases, with 12 bases spanning the gap. The CDR3 has 14 residues. CDR3 region: CASSFGPRGDTQYF. CDR3 bases: TGTGCCAGCAGCTTTGGGCCCAGGGGAGATACGCAGTATTTT.

V is TRBV7-9 and J is TRBJ2-1, with 8 positions matching TRBD2. J was trimmed by 7 bases and V by 5 bases; bases with no gene match: 13. The CDR3 has 16 amino acids. Germline V gene data show CDR1 as SEHNR and CDR2 as FQNEAQ (reference sequence). As DNA, the CDR3 is TGTGCCAGCAGCCCCCCGGGGGGGGCGCATGCGAATGAGCAGTTCTTC. This encodes CASSPPGGAHANEQFF.

V gene TRBV6-5 combines with J gene TRBJ2-7, with D perhaps matching TRBD2 (6 bases). V was cut by 5 bases and J by 6 bases, with 14 bases left in between. Germline CDR1 reads MNHEY; CDR2 reads SVGAGI. The CDR3 spans 13 residues. CDR3 amino acids: CASSEAPRGEQYV. The CDR3 DNA is TGTGCCAGCAGTGAAGCGCCGCGGGGCGAGCAGTACGTC.

This chain links TRBV7-8 with TRBJ2-1; 10 bases align to TRBD2. V gave up 3 bases and J gave up 1 base; unmatched junction bases: 3. Germline V gives CDR1 SGHVS, CDR2 FQNEAQ. The CDR3 runs 16 residues. The chain's CDR3 is CASSFLAGVSYNEQFF. As DNA, the CDR3 is TGTGCCAGCAGCTTTCTAGCGGGAGTATCCTACAATGAGCAGTTCTTC. The whole variable domain, remainder taken from reference TRBV7-8 and TRBJ2-1, is GAGVSQSPRYKVAKRGQDVALRCDPISGHVSLFWYQQALGQGPEFLTYFQNEAQLDKSGLPSDRFFAERPEGSVSTLKIQRTQQEDSAVYLCASSFLAGVSYNEQFFGPGTRLTVL.

The chain carries TRBV11-2 and TRBJ2-2; a possible D gene is TRBD1 (5 bases). Trimming took 4 bases from V and 7 from J, leaving 22 bases between them. The CDR3 is 17 amino acids. Germline CDR1 reads SGHAT; CDR2 reads FQNNGV. As DNA, the CDR3 is TGTGCCAGCAGCTCCCGTGGTTGGGGCCTGAATATCGGGGAGCTGTTTTTT. It specifies CASSSRGWGLNIGELFF.

The V call is TRBV2, the J call TRBJ2-1, with 8 bases aligning to TRBD2. The germline CDR1 and CDR2 sequences are SNHLY and FYNNEI. This CDR3 has 15 residues. Trimming at V came to 6 bases and at J to 3 bases, leaving 7 bases not matched to a gene. DNA of the CDR3: TGTGCCAGCAGCGGGACTAGGGCACGCTACAATGAGCAGTTCTTC. Translation gives CASSGTRARYNEQFF.

This clone came up a few times. The chain carries TRBV2 and TRBJ2-7; 9 nucleotides align to TRBD2. With V trimmed by 6 bases and J by 8 bases, 5 bases remained unmatched. This CDR3 region has 12 residues. Germline loops: CDR1 SNHLY, CDR2 FYNNEI. The CDR3 protein is CASRPSGNKQYF. In DNA, the CDR3 is TGTGCCAGCAGGCCTAGCGGGAATAAGCAGTACTTC.

This chain connects TRBV5-4 to TRBJ1-2; weak D call: TRBD1 (6 bases). This CDR3 has 14 residues. Trimming removed 4 bases at V and 3 bases at J, with 13 bases between. The germline CDR1 and CDR2 sequences are SGHNT and YYREEE (reference sequence). CDR3 coding DNA: TGTGCCAGCAGCCCCCGGGACACCGACTATGGCTACACCTTC. It yields the protein CASSPRDTDYGYTF.